This T cell receptor (beta chain) was sequenced in a study of blood T cell repertoires in COVID-19. V was clipped by 5 bases and J by 6 bases; unmatched bases: 12. Germline CDR1 reads LNHDA; CDR2 reads SQIVND (reference sequence). CDR3 length: 16 amino acids. Assay: immunoSEQ multiplex PCR; the TCRdb copy retains only in-frame clones and omits some. The sample lists about 150,000 clones, around 85% seen once, with 7% to 10% in the top ten. The receptor comes from a man aged 50 or older who had recovered from COVID-19. What was sequenced was PBMCs or T cells enriched from blood (not recorded which). The gene calls are TRBV19 and TRBJ1-5, with 8 nucleotides matching TRBD1. CDR3 sequence reads: CASSSTQGAVSQPQHF. CDR3 nucleotide sequence: TGTGCCAGTAGTTCCACCCAGGGGGCAGTGAGTCAGCCCCAGCATTTT.